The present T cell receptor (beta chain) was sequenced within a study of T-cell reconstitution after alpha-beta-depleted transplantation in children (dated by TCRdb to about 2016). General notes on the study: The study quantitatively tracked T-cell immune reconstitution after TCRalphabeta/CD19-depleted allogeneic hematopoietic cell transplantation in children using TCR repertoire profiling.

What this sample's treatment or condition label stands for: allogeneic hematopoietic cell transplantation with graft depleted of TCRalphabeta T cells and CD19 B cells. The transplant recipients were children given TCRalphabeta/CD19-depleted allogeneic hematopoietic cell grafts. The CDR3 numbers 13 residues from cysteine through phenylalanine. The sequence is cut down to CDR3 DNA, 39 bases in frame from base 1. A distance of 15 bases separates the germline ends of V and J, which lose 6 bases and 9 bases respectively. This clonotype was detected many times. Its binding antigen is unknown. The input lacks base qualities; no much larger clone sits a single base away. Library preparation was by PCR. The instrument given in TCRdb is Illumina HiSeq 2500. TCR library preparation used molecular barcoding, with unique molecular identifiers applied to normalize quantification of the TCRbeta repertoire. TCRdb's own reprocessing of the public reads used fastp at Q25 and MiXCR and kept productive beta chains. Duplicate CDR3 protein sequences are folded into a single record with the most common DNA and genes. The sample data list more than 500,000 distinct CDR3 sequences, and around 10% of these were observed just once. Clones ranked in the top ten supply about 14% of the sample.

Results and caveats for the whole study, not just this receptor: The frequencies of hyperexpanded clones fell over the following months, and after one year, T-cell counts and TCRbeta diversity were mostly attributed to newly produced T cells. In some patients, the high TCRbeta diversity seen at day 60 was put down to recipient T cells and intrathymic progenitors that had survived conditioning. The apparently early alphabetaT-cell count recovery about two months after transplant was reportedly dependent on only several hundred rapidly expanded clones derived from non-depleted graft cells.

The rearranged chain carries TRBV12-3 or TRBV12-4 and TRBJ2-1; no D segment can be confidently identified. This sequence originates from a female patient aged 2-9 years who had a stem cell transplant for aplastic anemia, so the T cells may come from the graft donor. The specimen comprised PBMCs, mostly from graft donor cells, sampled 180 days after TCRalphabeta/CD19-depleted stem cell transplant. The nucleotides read TGTGCCAGCAGCGGACCTGTACCGGCTGAGCAGTTCTTC. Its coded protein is CASSGPVPAEQFF.